Described below is a single T cell receptor (beta chain) sequence and its context. What antigen it recognizes has not been identified. The junction shows a germline mismatch at one end, possibly a read error. Starting from roughly 500 ng total RNA, TCRbeta-specific cDNA was produced by reverse transcription with a constant-region primer and ProtoScript II reverse transcriptase. TCRbeta libraries were built with three nested multiplex PCR rounds, a slightly modified ARM-PCR procedure. Each of the first two PCR rounds ran for around 10 cycles using multiplex TRBV1-TRBV30 forward primers together with a Cbeta reverse primer. Sample barcodes and Illumina adapters were added in a final 25-cycle PCR with Deep VentR polymerase. Before sequencing, amplicons of 200-500 bp were gel-purified using a QIAquick gel extraction kit. The TCRbeta amplicons were sequenced with 250-bp paired-end reads on an Illumina HiSeq 2500. Regarding the original processing steps: Reads were quality-trimmed with Trimmomatic v0.33, and paired reads were merged with FLASH v1.2.11 to recover full CDR3 sequences. V, D and J germline segments were assigned to the rearranged TCRbeta sequences using MiGEC v1.2.1b. Clonotype statistics, along with Shannon-Wiener diversity indices, were calculated using VDJtools v1.0.0. Except for diversity analysis, only each sample's 250 most abundant clonotypes were used in subsequent analyses to reduce sampling bias. In TCRdb, the public reads were trimmed at Q25 with fastp and aligned with MiXCR, with productive beta chains retained. Under each unique CDR3 protein, matching rows form one entry showing the most common genes and DNA. These V and J calls derive from TCRdb rather than the authors' analysis. Across this sample there are 45,000 to 55,000 distinct CDR3 sequences, with about 70% seen only once. The top ten constitute roughly 26% of the sample.

The data originate from a study of tumor-infiltrating lymphocytes in primary liver carcinoma listed by TCRdb under 2017. The study in broad terms: Of the five patients (three men and two women, aged 30 to 69 years), four had hepatocellular carcinoma and one had combined HCC and intrahepatic cholangiocarcinoma. The five patients had tumors of stage T1-T3 N0M0, with maximum diameters ranging from roughly 4.2 to 10 cm. Samples yielded roughly 3.5 to 7.13 million productive TCRbeta reads; read depth did not differ significantly between tissue types. TCRbeta repertoire sequencing, expression microarrays and whole-exome sequencing were combined in the study across five regions of each liver tumor, with adjacent normal tissue and blood also included. A total of 35 or so specimens from 5 patients went through TCRbeta repertoire sequencing, namely 25 tumor regions, 5 adjacent noncancerous liver tissues and 5 peripheral blood samples. Agilent mRNA microarray profiling was performed on the approximately 25 tumor region samples to relate TCRbeta repertoire diversity to the local molecular phenotype. Technical replicate repertoires showed high reproducibility, with mean shared-clone rates roughly 0.89 and correlation coefficients above 0.95.

Total RNA and DNA were co-extracted from approximately 20-30 mg of bulk tissue with the AllPrep DNA/RNA mini kit, without cell sorting. Between November 2015 and early 2016, a few patients in China with histopathologically diagnosed primary liver carcinoma had their tumors surgically resected. Chronic HBV infection was present in the patients, and the patients were treatment-naive at sampling. Five spatially separated regions were sampled from each tumor: the superior, inferior, left-lateral and right-lateral poles, plus the tumor centre. According to histology, viable tumor cells made up more than 75% of every tumor sample. Fresh tumor and adjacent tissue pieces were bisected; one half was stored in RNAlater at -80°C, the other sent for histology. The germline V gene yields SGHAT for CDR1 and FQNNGV for CDR2. The CDR3 spans 15 residues, from the cysteine through the phenylalanine. The only DNA kept is the CDR3, 45 bases in frame from the first base.

Study-wide conclusions, independent of this receptor: Just about 7.5-24% of top clones turned up in all five regions of a tumor, which suggests spatial heterogeneity among tumor-infiltrating T cells. Because only the TCR beta chain was sequenced and unpaired alpha chains were not captured, true repertoire diversity is likely underestimated. Since the samples were bulk and unsorted, there was no way to compare CD4+ and CD8+ T cell repertoires. Compared with blood, tumors had a significantly larger share of the repertoire taken up by the top 250 clones (p = 0.039). With just five patients in the study, the authors point out that the findings should be validated in a larger study. Repertoire overlap was higher between tumor regions (mean roughly 35%) than tumor-adjacent (roughly 17%) or tumor-blood (about 14%) pairs, consistent with antigen-driven expansion.

Material for sequencing was liver tumor tissue from sampling region 2. This sample's cell subset or site label indicates: tumor region T2, inferior pole. The receptor was derived from a man in his forties or fifties with primary liver carcinoma and hepatitis B virus infection. The sequence links TRBV11-2 to TRBJ2-7, and the D gene may be TRBD2, 8 bases matching. The DNA sequence is TGTGCCTGCAGTCAATATTCGGGAGGGGGCTACGAGCAGTATTTC. Its product reads: CACSQYSGGGYEQYF.